This T cell receptor (beta chain) came from a study of T-cell memory formation after mild COVID-19. Study-wide context: Largely donor-specific sequence clusters came from two donors. Findings and caveats of the study: Clones that got smaller from day 15 to 85 had even CD4/CD8, while clones growing later tipped toward CD4+. Specificity for SARS-CoV-2 was not confirmed among the second-wave clones peaking on day 37. Contracting CD4+ clones were located mainly in CM and EM, and CD8+ clones in EMRA.

One entry per CDR3 protein, called by TCRdb with MiXCR from the 5' RACE reads. Here the sample spans under 300,000 distinct CDR3 sequences, approximately 16% being singletons. Concerning this clonotype: Its antigen is currently unknown.

The germline V gene has CDR1 MNHNS and CDR2 SASEGT. The ends lost 5 bases at V and 8 bases at J; junction bases unmatched: 17. This CDR3 is 18 amino acids long. The rearrangement links TRBV6-1 to TRBJ1-4, with 10 positions matching TRBD1. The sequence was collected from a man younger than 35 who had mild COVID-19 (a few samples of this study predate the infection). Cell type and time point are not known. The sample comprised PBMCs or a T cell subset sorted from them (not recorded which). CDR3 residues: CASSLSGTGAREGEKLFF. The CDR3 region has the DNA TGTGCCAGCAGTCTCTCCGGGACAGGGGCCCGCGAAGGGGAAAAACTGTTTTTT.